The 14 T cell receptor beta chains presented below share a single source sample, sequenced in a study of blood T cell repertoires in COVID-19. Data came from immunoSEQ multiplex PCR; TCRdb stores just in-frame clones and leaves some out. This repertoire shows fewer than 130,000 clones, approximately 85% found once; its top ten account for approximately 2.1%. The sample was peripheral blood. Receptors were obtained from a human donor in a cohort sampled during active COVID-19.

This chain links TRBV6-5 with TRBJ2-7; D not certain. The V gene lost 10 bases and the J gene lost 5 bases, with 15 bases spanning the gap. Germline values: CDR1 MNHEY, CDR2 SVGAGI. The CDR3 contains 12 residues. This CDR3 reads CATRRGNHEQYF. CDR3 nucleotides: TGTGCCACGCGCCGAGGCAACCACGAGCAGTACTTC.

The chain carries TRBV3-1 (or the pseudogene TRBV3-2) and TRBJ1-5; the D gene is possibly TRBD1 (5 bases). The CDR3 runs 16 residues. Trimming took off 1 base at V and 3 bases at J, with 13 bases between the two ends. Germline V lookup: CDR1 LGHDT, CDR2 YNNKEL (reference sequence). CDR3 sequence reads: CASSQGTPGLNQPQHF. The CDR3 region has the DNA TGTGCCAGCAGCCAAGGTACCCCAGGGCTCAATCAGCCCCAGCATTTT.

V is TRBV7-2 and J is TRBJ2-7, with 10 bases lining up with TRBD1. Germline lookup yields CDR1 SGHTA and CDR2 FQGNSA. The J segment lost 6 bases and the V segment lost 1 base, leaving 6 bases of the junction unmatched. CDR3 size: 15 residues. CDR3 sequence: CASSLGPGQGFEQYF. CDR3 DNA: TGTGCCAGCAGCTTAGGCCCGGGACAGGGGTTCGAGCAGTACTTC. Together with reference TRBV7-2 and TRBJ2-7, the CDR3 gives the full variable domain: GAGVSQSPSNKVTEKGKDVELRCDPISGHTALYWYRQSLGQGLEFLIYFQGNSAPDKSGLPSDRFSAERTGGSVSTLTIQRTQQEDSAVYLCASSLGPGQGFEQYFGPGTRLTVT.

The chain has TRBV5-5 and TRBJ1-5; the D gene is possibly TRBD1 (5 bases). The CDR3 is 15 amino acids. The germline gives CDR1 SGHKS, CDR2 YYEKEE (reference sequence). The V end lost 5 bases, the J end lost 0 bases, and 12 bases lay between the germline ends. The CDR3 sequence: CASRPGGTSNQPQHF. DNA for the CDR3: TGTGCCAGCAGACCTGGAGGGACTAGCAATCAGCCCCAGCATTTT.

This chain connects TRBV6-6 to TRBJ1-1, with 11 nucleotides matching TRBD1. The V gene end was trimmed by 5 bases and the J gene end by 4 bases; junction bases not matched to a gene: 0. Germline V gene data show CDR1 as MNHNY and CDR2 as SVGAGI (reference sequence). The CDR3 length is 13 residues. This CDR3 reads CASSGTGGTEAFF. The DNA for the CDR3 is TGTGCCAGCAGTGGGACAGGGGGCACTGAAGCTTTCTTT.

The chain combines TRBV7-9 with TRBJ2-3, with D hard to call. The CDR3 contains 15 residues. Trimming left V 1 base short and J 2 bases short, with 10 bases between. Germline V lookup: CDR1 SEHNR, CDR2 FQNEAQ (reference sequence). CDR3 sequence: CASSLVIPNTDTQYF. DNA for the CDR3: TGTGCCAGCAGCTTAGTCATACCTAACACAGATACGCAGTATTTT.

This chain connects TRBV28 to TRBJ2-7, with TRBD2 as a possible D gene (5 bases). There are 16 residues in the CDR3. Germline CDR1 and CDR2: MDHEN and SYDVKM. Trimming stripped 5 bases from V and 7 bases from J, with 24 bases between. As DNA, the CDR3 is TGTGCCAGCAGTGGGCCAGGTTTGAGGGTTGCAGAAGAGCAGTACTTC. This encodes CASSGPGLRVAEEQYF.

The J gene is TRBJ2-3, the V gene TRBV3-1 (or the pseudogene TRBV3-2); a possible D gene is TRBD2 (6 bases). V lost 6 bases, J lost 5 bases, and 15 bases lay in between. Germline-derived CDR1 and CDR2 are LGHDT and YNNKEL (reference sequence). The CDR3 sequence is 14 residues long. CDR3 in DNA: TGTGCCAGCAGGCCGACCCCGGGGGAAGATACGCAGTATTTT. Translated: CASRPTPGEDTQYF.

V is TRBV19 and J is TRBJ1-1, with D perhaps TRBD1 (5 bases). This CDR3 has 13 residues. Trimming took 6 bases from V and 2 from J, leaving 10 bases between them. CDR1 and CDR2 from the germline V gene are LNHDA and SQIVND (reference sequence). CDR3 DNA: TGTGCCAGTAGGAGACAGACCAACACTGAAGCTTTCTTT. It yields the protein CASRRQTNTEAFF. Filled out from reference TRBV19 and TRBJ1-1, the complete variable domain reads DGGITQSPKYLFRKEGQNVTLSCEQNLNHDAMYWYRQDPGQGLRLIYYSQIVNDFQKGDIAEGYSVSREKKESFPLTVTSAQKNPTAFYLCASRRQTNTEAFFGQGTRLTVV.

The rearrangement joins TRBV19 to TRBJ2-6, with D perhaps matching TRBD2 (5 bases). Germline loops: CDR1 LNHDA, CDR2 SQIVND (reference sequence). Trimming cost V 6 bases and J 12 bases, with 24 bases left between them. This CDR3 has 16 amino acids. The CDR3 DNA is TGTGCCAGTAGCCGACTAAAAACCAACGCGGGTGGCGTCCTGACTTTC. Its protein is CASSRLKTNAGGVLTF.

The chain combines TRBV18 with TRBJ2-7, with 7 bases that match TRBD1. CDR3 length equals 14 residues. Germline V gene sequence: CDR1 KGHSH, CDR2 LQKENI. With V trimmed by 2 bases and J by 3 bases, 4 bases remained unmatched. The CDR3 protein is CASSPDREVYEQYF. The CDR3 DNA follows: TGTGCCAGCTCACCAGACAGGGAAGTCTACGAGCAGTACTTC.

This clone appeared a single time. The chain links TRBV9 to TRBJ2-5; D unclear. The CDR3 spans 14 residues. Trimming cost V 2 bases and J 3 bases, with 11 bases left between them. Germline lookup yields CDR1 SGDLS and CDR2 YYNGEE. The DNA for the CDR3 is TGTGCCAGCAGCGTCGGCGACTGGAAAGAGACCCAGTACTTC. Its protein product is CASSVGDWKETQYF.

This chain connects TRBV2 to TRBJ2-1; TRBD2 is a possible D gene (5 bases). Trimming left V 4 bases short and J 4 bases short, with 26 bases between. The germline gives CDR1 SNHLY, CDR2 FYNNEI. The CDR3 runs 19 residues. The CDR3 protein is CASSGPRNASRDSYNEQFF. CDR3 DNA: TGTGCCAGCAGTGGCCCTAGGAACGCTAGCCGAGACTCTTACAATGAGCAGTTCTTC. Together with reference TRBV2 and TRBJ2-1, the CDR3 gives the full variable domain: EPEVTQTPSHQVTQMGQEVILRCVPISNHLYFYWYRQILGQKVEFLVSFYNNEISEKSEIFDDQFSVERPDGSNFTLKIRSTKLEDSAMYFCASSGPRNASRDSYNEQFFGPGTRLTVL.

The J gene is TRBJ2-4, the V gene TRBV7-6; D remains ambiguous. Germline V gene data show CDR1 as SGHVS and CDR2 as FNYEAQ. Trimming stripped 4 bases from V and 8 bases from J, with 6 bases between. The CDR3 has 11 amino acids. CDR3 bases: TGTGCCAGCAGCTCGAGTGACATTCAGTACTTC. Amino acids: CASSSSDIQYF. The full variable domain, completed using reference TRBV7-6 and TRBJ2-4, is GAGVSQSPRYKVTKRGQDVALRCDPISGHVSLYWYRQALGQGPEFLTYFNYEAQQDKSGLPNDRFSAERPEGSISTLTIQRTEQRDSAMYRCASSSSDIQYFGAGTRLSVL.